Listed here are 20 T cell receptor beta chains from one sample, sequenced in a study of blood T cell repertoires in COVID-19. Measured with immunoSEQ multiplex PCR; TCRdb has only the in-frame clones, and not every one. This sample carries 250,000 or so clones, 75% to 90% of them seen once, and the ten largest clones take over 2.5%. Sequences were obtained from PBMCs or T cells enriched from blood (not recorded which). These receptors were obtained from a woman aged 40 to 50 who had been exposed to COVID-19.

The genes are TRBV27 and TRBJ2-7; the D is unclear. Germline loops: CDR1 MNHEY, CDR2 SMNVEV (reference sequence). V was trimmed by 6 bases and J by 1 base, leaving 4 bases between them. The CDR3 length is 11 residues. CDR3 residues: CASRRSYEQYF. The CDR3 coding sequence is TGTGCCAGCAGGCGGTCCTACGAGCAGTACTTC.

In its sample, this clone was seen a few times. This chain links TRBV6-4 with TRBJ2-1; 12 bases agree with TRBD1. CDR1 MRHNA and CDR2 SNTAGT come from the germline V gene. The CDR3 contains 15 residues. J lost 5 bases, V lost 5 bases, and 4 bases had no gene match. CDR3 in DNA: TGTGCCAGCAGTAAGGGACAGGGGGCCCACAATGAGCAGTTCTTC. Its protein product is CASSKGQGAHNEQFF.

The V gene is TRBV9, the J gene TRBJ2-1; TRBD2 aligns across 10 bases. With 4 bases clipped from V and 1 base from J, the junction kept 14 bases outside the gene matches. This CDR3 is 19 amino acids long. CDR1 is SGDLS, CDR2 YYNGEE, per germline. The CDR3 DNA reads TGTGCCAGCAGCCCGAGGGGAGCGGGAGGGCCAGTTTCCTACAATGAGCAGTTCTTC. Encoded protein: CASSPRGAGGPVSYNEQFF.

The chain uses TRBV7-9 and TRBJ2-1; D is unresolved. Germline-derived CDR1 and CDR2 are SEHNR and FQNEAQ (reference sequence). V lost 2 bases, J lost 5 bases, and 10 bases lay in between. The CDR3 runs 14 residues. CDR3: CASSLSQKNNEQFF. The DNA for the CDR3 is TGTGCCAGCAGCTTATCCCAGAAGAACAATGAGCAGTTCTTC.

This rearrangement joins TRBV19 to TRBJ1-4; 11 bases map to TRBD1. Trimming cost V 6 bases and J 3 bases; bases outside gene matches: 3. This CDR3 has 15 amino acids. The germline CDR1 and CDR2 sequences are LNHDA and SQIVND (reference sequence). CDR3 sequence (DNA): TGTGCCAGTAGCGGGACAGGGGGACCTAATGAAAAACTGTTTTTT. This codes for CASSGTGGPNEKLFF.

Regarding this clone: The sample carries other DNA sequences with the same CDR3. V is TRBV7-3 and J is TRBJ2-5; D is unclear. The CDR3 covers 13 residues. Germline CDR1 and CDR2: SGHTA and FQGTGA. V gave up 5 bases and J gave up 2 bases, with 9 bases separating them. The CDR3 nucleotides are TGTGCCAGCAGCCTCCAGTCTCAAGAGACCCAGTACTTC. Amino acids: CASSLQSQETQYF. Using reference TRBV7-3 and TRBJ2-5 for the parts outside the CDR3, the full variable domain is GAGVSQTPSNKVTEKGKYVELRCDPISGHTALYWYRQSLGQGPEFLIYFQGTGAADDSGLPNDRFFAVRPEGSVSTLKIQRTERGDSAVYLCASSLQSQETQYFGPGTRLLVL.

The J gene is TRBJ1-1, the V gene TRBV29-1, with a possible D match to TRBD1 (5 bases). V lost 4 bases to trimming and J lost 7 bases, with 10 bases between them. The CDR3 loop spans 11 amino acids. Germline values: CDR1 SQVTM, CDR2 ANQGSEA. CDR3 nucleotides: TGCAGCGTTGTGACAGTGGTTGAAGCTTTCTTT. It is translated as CSVVTVVEAFF.

The rearrangement joins TRBV6-4 to TRBJ2-7, with D maybe TRBD1 (5 bases). From germline, CDR1 is MRHNA and CDR2 SNTAGT. V was cut by 4 bases and J by 1 base, with 20 bases left in between. The CDR3 runs to 17 residues. CDR3 residues: CASSGSPPGKVSYEQYV. In DNA, the CDR3 is TGTGCCAGCAGTGGATCCCCCCCAGGGAAGGTTTCCTACGAGCAGTACGTC.

V usage is TRBV5-1 and J usage is TRBJ2-2; no clear D gene. There are 13 residues in the CDR3. Germline V gives CDR1 SGHRS, CDR2 YFSETQ. V gave up 4 bases and J gave up 6 bases, with 10 bases separating them. The CDR3 DNA sequence: TGCGCCAGCAGCCGATTTCAGGCCGGGGAGCTGTTTTTT. Encoded protein: CASSRFQAGELFF.

The chain combines TRBV27 with TRBJ1-6; TRBD1 aligns across 8 bases. Trimming cost V 1 base and J 5 bases; bases outside gene matches: 7. In germline, CDR1 is MNHEY, CDR2 SMNVEV (reference sequence). The CDR3 is made up of 17 amino acids. The CDR3 region is CASSLFSQGANNSPLHF. The CDR3 nucleotides read TGTGCCAGCAGTTTATTTTCTCAGGGGGCGAATAATTCACCCCTCCACTTT.

The rearrangement links TRBV5-4 to TRBJ1-4; a weak D match, TRBD1 (5 bases). Germline V gives CDR1 SGHNT, CDR2 YYREEE (reference sequence). The CDR3 has 15 amino acids. V gave up 4 bases and J gave up 4 bases, with 14 bases separating them. CDR3 bases: TGTGCCAGCAGCCTCGCCTGGGGGGGTAATGAAAAACTGTTTTTT. It is translated as CASSLAWGGNEKLFF.

The chain has TRBV7-2 and TRBJ1-6; TRBD1 is a possible D gene (6 bases). Germline V lookup: CDR1 SGHTA, CDR2 FQGNSA. CDR3 length: 13 amino acids. The ends were cut back, 5 bases at V and 14 bases at J, with 16 bases in the middle. The CDR3 nucleotides read TGTGCCAGCAGCCAGGGACCTCAGGGGACCCTCCACTTT. Translating gives CASSQGPQGTLHF.

This clone was counted once. The chain is built from TRBV27 and TRBJ1-1; no clear D. Between the trimmed V and J ends, which lost 6 bases and 3 bases, there was a span of 11 bases. The CDR3 runs 13 residues. Germline lookup yields CDR1 MNHEY and CDR2 SMNVEV (reference sequence). The CDR3, as DNA: TGTGCCAGCAGCCCCCGGGTTGACACTGAAGCTTTCTTT. Its translation: CASSPRVDTEAFF.

This chain links TRBV7-2 with TRBJ1-1; D unresolved. This CDR3 is built from 13 residues. V was cut by 3 bases and J by 0 bases, with 5 bases left in between. CDR1 is SGHTA and CDR2 is FQGNSA in the germline V gene. CDR3 nucleotides: TGTGCCAGCAGCTTTTTCTTGAACACTGAAGCTTTCTTT. This encodes CASSFFLNTEAFF.

J is TRBJ2-3 and V is TRBV4-3; D is perhaps TRBD2 (7 bases). This CDR3 contains 15 residues. Per germline, CDR1 LGHNA and CDR2 YSLEER. Trimming pared 0 bases from V and 6 bases from J, leaving 13 bases between. The CDR3 DNA reads TGCGCCAGCAGCCAAGATAGAGGGGGAGGGGATACGCAGTATTTT. Translation: CASSQDRGGGDTQYF.

CDR3 nucleotides: TGTGCCAGTAAAGGTATAGCGGGTTGGACCGGGGAGCTGTTTTTT. Translation gives CASKGIAGWTGELFF. The rearrangement joins TRBV19 to TRBJ2-2; 7 nucleotides agree with TRBD2. Germline assignment: CDR1 LNHDA and CDR2 SQIVND (reference sequence). The V segment lost 7 bases and the J segment 5 bases; nucleotides outside the gene matches: 10. The CDR3 has 15 amino acids.

Here the CDR3 reads CASSLEQQGGYTF. In DNA, the CDR3 is TGTGCCAGCAGCTTAGAACAGCAGGGTGGCTACACCTTC. The rearrangement links TRBV7-9 to TRBJ1-2; possibly TRBD1 for D (5 bases). The CDR3 consists of 13 residues. Trimming took off 1 base at V and 7 bases at J, with 10 bases between the two ends. Germline assignment: CDR1 SEHNR and CDR2 FQNEAQ (reference sequence).

This rearrangement joins TRBV4-1 to TRBJ1-2; tentative D call: TRBD1 (6 bases). The CDR3 spans 13 residues. Germline V gene lookup returns CDR1 MGHRA and CDR2 YSYEKL. V lost 0 bases, J lost 8 bases, and 10 bases lay in between. CDR3 in DNA: TGCGCCAGCAGCCAAGATTGGGGGCCCGGCTACACCTTC. Its translation: CASSQDWGPGYTF.

This chain links TRBV28 with TRBJ2-7; 11 bases are a match to TRBD2. The CDR3 spans 15 residues. The V gene end was trimmed by 4 bases and the J gene end by 4 bases; junction bases not matched to a gene: 6. In germline, CDR1 is MDHEN, CDR2 SYDVKM. The CDR3 region has the DNA TGTGCCAGCAGTTCCGCTAGCGGGGGGCGATACGAGCAGTACTTC. Translated, it gives CASSSASGGRYEQYF.

The chain joins TRBV6-5 to TRBJ1-2; possible D gene TRBD1, 6 bases. CDR1 and CDR2 from the germline V gene are MNHEY and SVGAGI. The CDR3 runs 14 residues. V lost 0 bases to trimming and J lost 6 bases, with 11 bases between them. In DNA, the CDR3 is TGTGCCAGCAGTTACTCCCGGGGACACGATGGCTACACCTTC. It translates to CASSYSRGHDGYTF.